These 20 T cell receptor beta chains were sequenced from one sample in a study of beta chain features in type 1 diabetes. The antigens of these receptors remain unknown. Sequenced material consisted of expressed TCRB transcripts (all of the isolated RNA was reverse transcribed). Measured with immunoSEQ multiplex PCR; TCRdb has only the in-frame clones, and not every one. Found here are hundreds of thousands of clones, over 11% of them singletons; the top ten hold 0.035% to 0.045%. Study observations and caveats: All four CD4+ subsets from Type 1 diabetes patients carried moderately but significantly shorter TCRB CDR3s.

The sample comprised naive CD4+ T cells from blood. The receptors derive from a man in his late teens or twenties with type 1 diabetes.

The V and J genes are TRBV9 and TRBJ1-1; no clear D gene. From germline, CDR1 is SGDLS and CDR2 YYNGEE. The CDR3 has 14 residues. Trimming pared 2 bases from V and 3 bases from J, leaving 11 bases between. The CDR3 nucleotides read TGTGCCAGCAGCGTGTCGGGCAGCCACACTGAAGCTTTCTTT. It yields the protein CASSVSGSHTEAFF.

The gene calls are TRBV5-1 and TRBJ1-2; D is uncertain. Trimming pared 0 bases from V and 3 bases from J, leaving 9 bases between. Looked up from germline, CDR1 is SGHRS and CDR2 is YFSETQ. The CDR3 spans 14 residues. The CDR3, as DNA: TGCGCCAGCAGCTTGGCAGCGGTCCACTATGGCTACACCTTC. Translation gives CASSLAAVHYGYTF. Filled out from reference TRBV5-1 and TRBJ1-2, the complete variable domain reads KAGVTQTPRYLIKTRGQQVTLSCSPISGHRSVSWYQQTPGQGLQFLFEYFSETQRNKGNFPGRFSGRQFSNSRSEMNVSTLELGDSALYLCASSLAAVHYGYTFGSGTRLTVV.

This clone was seen more than once but under ten times. Other DNA sequences in the sample encode the same CDR3. The chain joins TRBV5-1 to TRBJ2-5; tentatively, D is TRBD1 (6 bases). V was trimmed by 0 bases and J by 1 base, leaving 10 bases between them. CDR1 is SGHRS, CDR2 YFSETQ, per germline. This CDR3 is built from 15 residues. CDR3 nucleotides: TGCGCCAGCAGCTTGGCCGGGACAATCCAAGAGACCCAGTACTTC. Protein sequence: CASSLAGTIQETQYF.

The chain links TRBV5-6 to TRBJ2-3, with unresolved D. V lost 4 bases to trimming and J lost 3 bases, with 15 bases between them. Germline-derived CDR1 and CDR2 are SGHDT and YYEEEE. The CDR3 has 15 amino acids. As DNA, the CDR3 is TGTGCCAGCAGCCCGGCCCGACCGAGGACAGATACGCAGTATTTT. Translated, it gives CASSPARPRTDTQYF.

This clone turned up a few times. The gene calls are TRBV6-1 and TRBJ2-3; 7 positions agree with TRBD2. This CDR3 region has 17 residues. J gave up 0 bases and V 2 bases, and 8 bases lay outside the gene matches. Germline V gene sequence: CDR1 MNHNS, CDR2 SASEGT. CDR3 in DNA: TGTGCCAGCAGTGAAAAGGGGATCGGGGGGAGCACAGATACGCAGTATTTT. Its translation is CASSEKGIGGSTDTQYF.

CDR3 coding DNA: TGTGCCAGCTCACTTTTGACTGGAACACACTCTGGGGCCAACGTCCTGACTTTC. It is translated as CASSLLTGTHSGANVLTF. The V call is TRBV18, the J call TRBJ2-6; D not certain. The germline V gene encodes CDR1 KGHSH and CDR2 LQKENI. The germline V and J ends were trimmed by 4 bases and 0 bases, with 16 bases remaining between them. This CDR3 is 18 amino acids long.

With respect to this clone: Other DNA sequences in the same sample also yield this CDR3. J is TRBJ2-1 and V is TRBV30; 14 bases fit TRBD2. The germline V gene encodes CDR1 GTSNPN and CDR2 SVGIG (reference sequence). This CDR3 is 14 amino acids long. With 1 base clipped from V and 7 bases from J, the junction kept 0 bases outside the gene matches. The DNA for the CDR3 is TGTGCCTGGAGTGGGACTAGCGGGAGGAATGAGCAGTTCTTC. Translation: CAWSGTSGRNEQFF.

This clone showed up just a few times. This chain joins TRBV4-1 and TRBJ1-5, with D unclear. This CDR3 contains 15 residues. Trimming removed 1 base at V and 6 bases at J, with 13 bases between. From germline, CDR1 is MGHRA and CDR2 YSYEKL. CDR3 nucleotides: TGCGCCAGCAGCCAAGGACTTCTAGCGGGTCAGCCCCAGCATTTT. Its protein product is CASSQGLLAGQPQHF.

This clone has more than one count but fewer than ten. The chain recombines TRBV20-1 with TRBJ2-3; D remains unclear. This CDR3 spans 10 amino acids. The V end lost 8 bases, the J end lost 3 bases, and 6 bases lay between the germline ends. CDR1 is DFQATT, CDR2 SNEGSKA, per germline (reference sequence). As DNA, the CDR3 is TGCAGTCCTCTTACAGATACGCAGTATTTT. This gives the protein CSPLTDTQYF.

This clone was detected a few times. The chain combines TRBV7-9 with TRBJ1-4, with D hard to call. CDR3 length: 14 amino acids. The germline CDR1 and CDR2 sequences are SEHNR and FQNEAQ (reference sequence). Trimming took 3 bases from V and 8 from J, leaving 13 bases between them. CDR3: CASSLAHPSEKLFF. The CDR3, as DNA: TGTGCCAGCAGCTTGGCCCACCCAAGCGAAAAACTGTTTTTT.

This clone occurred a few times. CDR3 in DNA: TGCAGCGTCCAGGGGAAAATGAACACTGAAGCTTTCTTT. Translation: CSVQGKMNTEAFF. The chain carries TRBV29-1 and TRBJ1-1; tentative D call: TRBD1 (6 bases). The germline V gene encodes CDR1 SQVTM and CDR2 ANQGSEA. V lost 6 bases, J lost 0 bases, and 11 bases lay in between. This CDR3 is 13 amino acids long.

This chain links TRBV5-4 with TRBJ2-5; no reliable D call. Looked up from germline, CDR1 is SGHNT and CDR2 is YYREEE (reference sequence). V was pared by 4 bases and J by 5 bases, with 12 bases between. This CDR3 spans 13 amino acids. The CDR3 bases are TGTGCCAGCAGCATAGAGGACGGGGAGACCCAGTACTTC. Protein product: CASSIEDGETQYF.

This clone was observed a handful of times. The chain is built from TRBV7-2 and TRBJ2-3; 8 nucleotides line up with TRBD2. Germline V gene sequence: CDR1 SGHTA, CDR2 FQGNSA. The CDR3 length is 16 residues. With 6 bases clipped from V and 0 bases from J, the junction kept 8 bases outside the gene matches. Here the CDR3 DNA reads TGTGCCAGCAGATCAAGACTAGCGAATAGCACAGATACGCAGTATTTT. Residues: CASRSRLANSTDTQYF.

The chain couples TRBV7-2 to TRBJ2-3, with D hard to call. V dropped 3 bases and J dropped 4 bases, with 8 bases sitting between them. The CDR3 has 13 residues. Germline CDR1 is SGHTA and CDR2 is FQGNSA. The CDR3 region has the DNA TGTGCCAGCAGCTTGGGTGAGGCAGATACGCAGTATTTT. Encoded protein: CASSLGEADTQYF.

The chain joins TRBV6-5 to TRBJ1-1; no clear D. CDR3 size: 14 residues. V lost 2 bases to trimming and J lost 1 base, with 8 bases between them. Germline CDR1 is MNHEY and CDR2 is SVGAGI. The CDR3 nucleotides read TGTGCCAGCAGTTACGACCACAGGAACACTGAAGCTTTCTTT. Its translation is CASSYDHRNTEAFF.

This clone was observed a few times. This chain links TRBV30 with TRBJ2-3; 10 bases match TRBD1. Unmatched junction bases numbered 7, after V lost 1 base and J lost 0 bases. Germline CDR1 and CDR2: GTSNPN and SVGIG (reference sequence). The CDR3 sequence is 17 residues long. The CDR3 here is CAWSASGTGDSTDTQYF. The CDR3 nucleotides read TGTGCCTGGAGTGCGTCCGGGACAGGGGACAGCACAGATACGCAGTATTTT.

The chain couples TRBV5-1 to TRBJ2-1; 8 bases agree with TRBD2. V was clipped by 3 bases and J by 13 bases; unmatched bases: 9. This CDR3 comprises 13 residues. Germline lookup yields CDR1 SGHRS and CDR2 YFSETQ. This CDR3 is CASSSDQGLAQFF. CDR3 sequence (DNA): TGCGCCAGCAGCTCAGACCAAGGACTAGCCCAGTTCTTC.

The J gene is TRBJ1-3, the V gene TRBV7-9, with 8 bases that match TRBD1. Germline V gene lookup returns CDR1 SEHNR and CDR2 FQNEAQ (reference sequence). V shed 4 bases, J shed 0 bases, and the junction held 5 bases outside the gene matches. The CDR3 covers 16 residues. CDR3 sequence reads: CASSSQGAVSGNTIYF. The CDR3 DNA follows: TGTGCCAGCAGCTCCCAGGGGGCGGTCTCTGGAAACACCATATATTTT.

This clone has more than one count but fewer than ten. The chain carries TRBV30 and TRBJ2-7, with D perhaps given as TRBD1 or TRBD2 (5 bases each). V was trimmed by 4 bases and J by 2 bases, leaving 18 bases between them. The CDR3 has 15 residues. Germline CDR1 is GTSNPN and CDR2 is SVGIG (reference sequence). CDR3 sequence (DNA): TGTGCCTGGACGAAAGGGGCCCAGGGACCCTACGAGCAGTACTTC. Amino acid sequence: CAWTKGAQGPYEQYF. Variable domain in full (rest from reference TRBV30 and TRBJ2-7): SQTIHQWPATLVQPVGSPLSLECTVEGTSNPNLYWYRQAAGRGLQLLFYSVGIGQISSEVPQNLSASRPQDRQFILSSKKLLLSDSGFYLCAWTKGAQGPYEQYFGPGTRLTVT.

This chain links TRBV29-1 with TRBJ1-4; D remains unclear. Trimming shortened V by 7 bases and J by 6 bases, and 15 bases separated the two germline ends. In germline, CDR1 is SQVTM, CDR2 ANQGSEA. The CDR3 is 13 residues long. In DNA, the CDR3 is TGCAGCGCCAACGGAGAGTTGGATGAAAAACTGTTTTTT. It translates to CSANGELDEKLFF.